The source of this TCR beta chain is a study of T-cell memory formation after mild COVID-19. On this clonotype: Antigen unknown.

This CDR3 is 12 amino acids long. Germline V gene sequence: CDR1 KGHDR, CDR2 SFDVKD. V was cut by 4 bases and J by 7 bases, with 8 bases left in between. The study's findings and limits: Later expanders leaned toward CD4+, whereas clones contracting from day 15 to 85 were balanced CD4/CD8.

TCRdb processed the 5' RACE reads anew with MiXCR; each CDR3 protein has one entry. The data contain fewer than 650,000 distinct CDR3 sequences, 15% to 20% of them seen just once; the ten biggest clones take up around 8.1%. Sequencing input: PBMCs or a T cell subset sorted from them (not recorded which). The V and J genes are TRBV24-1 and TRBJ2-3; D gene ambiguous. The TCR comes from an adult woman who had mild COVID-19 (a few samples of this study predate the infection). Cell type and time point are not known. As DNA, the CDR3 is TGTGCCACCAGTGAGTTGGGGAATACGCAGTATTTT. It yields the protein CATSELGNTQYF.